This TCR beta chain was captured by sequencing in a study of cytomegalovirus exposure and HLA in healthy donors. Both 60 Vbeta primers and 13 Jbeta primers went into the PCR. The method was immunoSEQ multiplex PCR; TCRdb's version includes in-frame clones alone and lacks a portion of them. The sample shows about 140,000 clones, over 70% of them seen only once. From germline, CDR1 is MDHEN and CDR2 SYDVKM. The CDR3 sequence is 14 residues long. The V end lost 2 bases, the J end lost 5 bases, and 10 bases lay between the germline ends. On this clone: Antigen: not known.

Findings and caveats of the study: A missense DCLRE1C variant was associated with V- and J-gene trimming of TCR beta chains in a later analysis, and an independent cohort replicated the association.

The receptor's source is a man aged 35 to 55 in good health and CMV-seropositive. The sequencing sample was made of PBMCs. This rearrangement joins TRBV28 to TRBJ1-3; D ambiguous. The CDR3 sequence is CASSLPGARNTIYF. Here the CDR3 DNA reads TGTGCCAGCAGTTTACCGGGAGCTAGAAACACCATATATTTT.